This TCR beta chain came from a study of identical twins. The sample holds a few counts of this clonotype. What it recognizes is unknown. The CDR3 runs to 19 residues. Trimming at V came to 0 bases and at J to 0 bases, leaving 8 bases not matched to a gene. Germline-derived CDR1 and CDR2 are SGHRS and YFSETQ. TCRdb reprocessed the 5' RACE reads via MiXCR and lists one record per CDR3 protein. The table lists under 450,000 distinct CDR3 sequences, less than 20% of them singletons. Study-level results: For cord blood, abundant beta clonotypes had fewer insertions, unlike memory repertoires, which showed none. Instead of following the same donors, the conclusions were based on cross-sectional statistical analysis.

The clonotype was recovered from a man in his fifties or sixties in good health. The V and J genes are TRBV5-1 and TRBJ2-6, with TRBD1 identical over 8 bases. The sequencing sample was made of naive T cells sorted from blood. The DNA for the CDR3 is TGCGCCAGCAGCTTGGTTCCGGGACAGGTCTCCTCTGGGGCCAACGTCCTGACTTTC. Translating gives CASSLVPGQVSSGANVLTF.